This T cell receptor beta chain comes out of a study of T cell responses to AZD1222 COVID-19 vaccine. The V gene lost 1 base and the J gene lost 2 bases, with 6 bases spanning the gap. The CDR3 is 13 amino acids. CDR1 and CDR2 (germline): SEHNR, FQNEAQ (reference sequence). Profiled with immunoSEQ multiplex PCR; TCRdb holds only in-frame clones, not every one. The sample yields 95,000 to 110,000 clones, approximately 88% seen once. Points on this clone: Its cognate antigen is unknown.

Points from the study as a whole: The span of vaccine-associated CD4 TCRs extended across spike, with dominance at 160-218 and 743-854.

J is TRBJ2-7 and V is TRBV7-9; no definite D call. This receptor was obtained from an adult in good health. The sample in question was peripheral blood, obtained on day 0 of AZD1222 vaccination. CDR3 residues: CASSLVTAYEQYF. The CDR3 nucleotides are TGTGCCAGCAGCTTAGTAACAGCCTACGAGCAGTACTTC. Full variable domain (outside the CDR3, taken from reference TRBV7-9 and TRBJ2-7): DTGVSQNPRHKITKRGQNVTFRCDPISEHNRLYWYRQTLGQGPEFLTYFQNEAQLEKSRLLSDRFSAERPKGSFSTLEIQRTEQGDSAMYLCASSLVTAYEQYFGPGTRLTVT.